The 22 T cell receptor beta chains presented below share a single source sample, sequenced in a study of a mutant IDH1 vaccine in newly diagnosed glioma. Clones were sequenced by immunoSEQ multiplex PCR, and TCRdb holds only the in-frame ones, with some missing. The repertoire holds under 40,000 clones, with about four fifths as singletons. Time point here: week 35, safety follow-up. The content of each vaccine dose was 300 ug of mutant IDH1 20-mer peptide, and topical imiquimod accompanied it. These receptors have no known antigen. The material was PBMCs, obtained from a glioma patient whose treatment included an IDH1 peptide vaccine. Receptor source: a woman between 18 and 29 years old with glioma.

The DNA for the CDR3 is TGCAGCGCGCCCCGGGGTAGCGGGATCCGTAGGTCCTACAATGAGCAGTTCTTC. Amino acids: CSAPRGSGIRRSYNEQFF. The V call is TRBV29-1, the J call TRBJ2-1, with 8 positions matching TRBD2. V dropped 7 bases and J dropped 1; count of bases not matched to a gene: 18. This CDR3 has 18 residues. Germline V CDR1 and CDR2: SQVTM, ANQGSEA.

This clone was seen just once. The chain is built from TRBV4-3 and TRBJ2-5; D is perhaps TRBD1 or TRBD2 (5 bases each). The V gene's germline CDR1 is LGHNA and CDR2 YSLEER. There are 13 residues in the CDR3. V lost 4 bases to trimming and J lost 5 bases, with 11 bases between them. The DNA for the CDR3 is TGCGCCAGCAGCCTGGGGGTAGGGGAGACCCAGTACTTC. This gives the protein CASSLGVGETQYF.

The genes are TRBV7-2 and TRBJ2-2, with D unclear. Germline CDR1 SGHTA, CDR2 FQGNSA. Trimming cost V 5 bases and J 4 bases, with 8 bases left between them. The CDR3 length is 13 residues. The CDR3: CASSRLATGELFF. CDR3 sequence (DNA): TGTGCCAGCAGCCGACTTGCCACCGGGGAGCTGTTTTTT.

This chain joins TRBV18 and TRBJ1-6, with a weak D call TRBD1 (5 bases). Deletions cut 6 bases from V and 6 bases from J, with 12 bases between. CDR1 is KGHSH, CDR2 LQKENI, per germline. This CDR3 contains 14 residues. CDR3: CASSQGLGNSPLHF. CDR3 nucleotide sequence: TGTGCCAGCTCCCAGGGCCTAGGTAATTCACCCCTCCACTTT.

The chain recombines TRBV7-9 with TRBJ1-1; no clear D. Germline V gene lookup returns CDR1 SEHNR and CDR2 FQNEAQ (reference sequence). CDR3 length: 13 amino acids. V shed 4 bases and J shed 1 base, with 7 bases lying between them. The CDR3 nucleotides read TGTGCCAGCAGCTCATCCAGGAACACTGAAGCTTTCTTT. Translated: CASSSSRNTEAFF. Variable domain in full (rest from reference TRBV7-9 and TRBJ1-1): DTGVSQNPRHKITKRGQNVTFRCDPISEHNRLYWYRQTLGQGPEFLTYFQNEAQLEKSRLLSDRFSAERPKGSFSTLEIQRTEQGDSAMYLCASSSSRNTEAFFGQGTRLTVV.

As DNA, the CDR3 is TGCGCCAGCAGCTTGTTTTTGGGTCCTAGCTTGATATACAATGAGCAGTTCTTC. Its protein is CASSLFLGPSLIYNEQFF. V and J are TRBV5-1 and TRBJ2-1; possible D gene TRBD2, 5 bases. V was pared by 1 base and J by 4 bases, with 21 bases between. The CDR3 is 18 amino acids. Germline V gene sequence: CDR1 SGHRS, CDR2 YFSETQ.

In this sample, this clone turned up a few times. The chain is built from TRBV6-5 and TRBJ1-2; 7 bases align to TRBD1. The CDR3 is 14 amino acids. Germline loops: CDR1 MNHEY, CDR2 SVGAGI. V lost 2 bases, J lost 5 bases, and 5 bases stayed unmatched. In DNA, the CDR3 is TGTGCCAGCAGTTACACCCGACAGGGTTATGGCTACACCTTC. Translated, it gives CASSYTRQGYGYTF.

The chain recombines TRBV4-3 with TRBJ2-7; TRBD2 might be the D (5 bases). Deletions cut 4 bases from V and 2 bases from J, with 12 bases between. The CDR3 contains 14 residues. The germline gives CDR1 LGHNA, CDR2 YSLEER. The CDR3: CASSPRQEAYEQYF. The DNA of the CDR3 is TGCGCCAGCAGCCCGCGTCAGGAGGCCTACGAGCAGTACTTC.

This rearrangement joins TRBV30 to TRBJ2-6; the D is unclear. Trimming took off 1 base at V and 0 bases at J, with 7 bases between the two ends. The CDR3 is 15 amino acids. CDR1 and CDR2 (germline): GTSNPN, SVGIG (reference sequence). The CDR3 loop reads CAWSATFSGANVLTF. The CDR3, as DNA: TGTGCCTGGAGTGCGACGTTCTCTGGGGCCAACGTCCTGACTTTC.

This chain uses TRBV6-5 with TRBJ1-2; no reliable D call. Germline V gives CDR1 MNHEY, CDR2 SVGAGI. Trimming removed 6 bases from V and 0 bases from J, with 11 bases in between. CDR3 length: 14 amino acids. CDR3 loop: CASRVGRANYGYTF. CDR3 in DNA: TGTGCCAGCAGGGTAGGGAGAGCTAACTATGGCTACACCTTC.

By sample fraction, this clone is medium-sized. This chain links TRBV19 with TRBJ1-5; D may be TRBD1 (6 bases). Germline values: CDR1 LNHDA, CDR2 SQIVND (reference sequence). The CDR3 extends over 17 amino acids. Trimming took 4 bases from V and 6 from J, leaving 22 bases between them. As DNA, the CDR3 is TGTGCCAGTAGTAGGGGAGACAGGCGGGGCGAACCTCAGCCCCAGCATTTT. Translated: CASSRGDRRGEPQPQHF. The entire variable domain, with the rest obtained from reference TRBV19 and TRBJ1-5, is as follows: DGGITQSPKYLFRKEGQNVTLSCEQNLNHDAMYWYRQDPGQGLRLIYYSQIVNDFQKGDIAEGYSVSREKKESFPLTVTSAQKNPTAFYLCASSRGDRRGEPQPQHFGDGTRLSIL.

V gene TRBV5-4 combines with J gene TRBJ2-7; possibly TRBD1 for D (6 bases). The V and J ends lost 2 bases and 2 bases respectively, with 11 bases between them. The germline gives CDR1 SGHNT, CDR2 YYREEE (reference sequence). The length of the CDR3 is 14 residues. The CDR3 region has the DNA TGTGCCAGCAGCTTCAGGGGAACTACCTACGAGCAGTACTTC. Encoded protein: CASSFRGTTYEQYF.

The chain joins TRBV30 to TRBJ2-7, with TRBD1 matching 8 bases. The V gene's germline CDR1 is GTSNPN and CDR2 SVGIG (reference sequence). The ends lost 7 bases at V and 0 bases at J; junction bases unmatched: 8. The CDR3 totals 14 residues. The CDR3 bases are TGTGCCTTAAAGACAGGGGATAACTCCTACGAGCAGTACTTC. It specifies CALKTGDNSYEQYF.

This clone was seen more than once but under ten times. This rearrangement joins TRBV7-9 to TRBJ1-1; no clear D. The CDR3 runs 14 residues. Germline lookup yields CDR1 SEHNR and CDR2 FQNEAQ (reference sequence). Trimming pared 3 bases from V and 3 bases from J, leaving 11 bases between. This chain's CDR3 is CASSFSTADTEAFF. Here the CDR3 DNA reads TGTGCCAGCAGCTTTTCGACGGCAGACACTGAAGCTTTCTTT.

The gene calls are TRBV28 and TRBJ1-4; 7 nucleotides line up with TRBD1. With V trimmed by 7 bases and J by 0 bases, 5 bases remained unmatched. Germline assignment: CDR1 MDHEN and CDR2 SYDVKM. This CDR3 is built from 15 residues. The CDR3 nucleotides are TGTGCCAGCAAGGAGGGGACAGCAACTAATGAAAAACTGTTTTTT. It yields the protein CASKEGTATNEKLFF.

This chain links TRBV19 with TRBJ2-2; the D gene is possibly TRBD2 (6 bases). Trimming took 7 bases from V and 1 from J, leaving 10 bases between them. Germline V gene lookup returns CDR1 LNHDA and CDR2 SQIVND (reference sequence). The CDR3 is 14 residues long. The CDR3 DNA reads TGTGCCAGTAAAGGGACTCAGAACACCGGGGAGCTGTTTTTT. It is translated as CASKGTQNTGELFF.

V gene TRBV5-1 combines with J gene TRBJ1-5; TRBD1 agrees at 8 bases. V trimming: 3 bases; J trimming: 4 bases; junction bases outside the gene matches: 6. CDR1 is SGHRS and CDR2 is YFSETQ in the germline V gene. This CDR3 comprises 15 residues. The CDR3 nucleotides are TGCGCCAGCAGCTCCGGGACAGGATTTAATCAGCCCCAGCATTTT. Amino acid sequence: CASSSGTGFNQPQHF. The complete variable domain, with remaining parts taken from reference TRBV5-1 and TRBJ1-5, reads KAGVTQTPRYLIKTRGQQVTLSCSPISGHRSVSWYQQTPGQGLQFLFEYFSETQRNKGNFPGRFSGRQFSNSRSEMNVSTLELGDSALYLCASSSGTGFNQPQHFGDGTRLSIL.

The chain is built from TRBV7-8 and TRBJ2-5; D is possibly TRBD2 (5 bases). The CDR3 has 13 amino acids. The V gene's germline CDR1 is SGHVS and CDR2 FQNEAQ. The V and J ends lost 7 bases and 5 bases respectively, with 14 bases between them. CDR3 sequence: CASTARPGETQYF. The DNA for the CDR3 is TGTGCCAGCACTGCTAGGCCGGGGGAGACCCAGTACTTC.

This clone was seen just once. The chain links TRBV14 to TRBJ2-7; TRBD1 aligns across 10 bases. The CDR3 spans 15 residues. V was pared by 3 bases and J by 4 bases, with 6 bases of the junction left unmatched. Germline CDR1 reads SGHDN; CDR2 reads FVKESK. The CDR3 loop is CASSHPGTGVYEQYF. The CDR3 coding sequence is TGTGCCAGCAGCCACCCCGGGACAGGGGTGTACGAGCAGTACTTC. The full variable domain, rest sourced from reference TRBV14 and TRBJ2-7, is EAGVTQFPSHSVIEKGQTVTLRCDPISGHDNLYWYRRVMGKEIKFLLHFVKESKQDESGMPNNRFLAERTGGTYSTLKVQPAELEDSGVYFCASSHPGTGVYEQYFGPGTRLTVT.

This clone was found once. This rearrangement joins TRBV28 to TRBJ2-6, with TRBD1 identical over 8 bases. The germline V gene encodes CDR1 MDHEN and CDR2 SYDVKM. V trimming: 5 bases; J trimming: 2 bases; junction bases outside the gene matches: 14. The CDR3 has 19 amino acids. The CDR3 region has the DNA TGTGCCAGCAGTCAATTCACCGGGACAGGTCGAGCTGGGGCCAACGTCCTGACTTTC. The encoded protein is CASSQFTGTGRAGANVLTF.

The chain combines TRBV28 with TRBJ1-1; D is unresolved. V lost 2 bases, J lost 6 bases, and 10 bases lay in between. The CDR3 sequence is 13 residues long. CDR1 is MDHEN and CDR2 is SYDVKM in the germline V gene. The CDR3 DNA follows: TGTGCCAGCAGTTTAGCCAGGCTCGCTGAAGCTTTCTTT. As protein: CASSLARLAEAFF.

This chain connects TRBV11-3 to TRBJ2-3; tentatively, D is TRBD1 (5 bases). CDR3 length: 14 residues. The germline V gene has CDR1 SGHNT and CDR2 YENEEA. The germline V and J ends were trimmed by 3 bases and 3 bases, with 10 bases remaining between them. The CDR3 spells CASSFRGRTDTQYF. The DNA for the CDR3 is TGTGCCAGCAGCTTTAGGGGTCGTACAGATACGCAGTATTTT.